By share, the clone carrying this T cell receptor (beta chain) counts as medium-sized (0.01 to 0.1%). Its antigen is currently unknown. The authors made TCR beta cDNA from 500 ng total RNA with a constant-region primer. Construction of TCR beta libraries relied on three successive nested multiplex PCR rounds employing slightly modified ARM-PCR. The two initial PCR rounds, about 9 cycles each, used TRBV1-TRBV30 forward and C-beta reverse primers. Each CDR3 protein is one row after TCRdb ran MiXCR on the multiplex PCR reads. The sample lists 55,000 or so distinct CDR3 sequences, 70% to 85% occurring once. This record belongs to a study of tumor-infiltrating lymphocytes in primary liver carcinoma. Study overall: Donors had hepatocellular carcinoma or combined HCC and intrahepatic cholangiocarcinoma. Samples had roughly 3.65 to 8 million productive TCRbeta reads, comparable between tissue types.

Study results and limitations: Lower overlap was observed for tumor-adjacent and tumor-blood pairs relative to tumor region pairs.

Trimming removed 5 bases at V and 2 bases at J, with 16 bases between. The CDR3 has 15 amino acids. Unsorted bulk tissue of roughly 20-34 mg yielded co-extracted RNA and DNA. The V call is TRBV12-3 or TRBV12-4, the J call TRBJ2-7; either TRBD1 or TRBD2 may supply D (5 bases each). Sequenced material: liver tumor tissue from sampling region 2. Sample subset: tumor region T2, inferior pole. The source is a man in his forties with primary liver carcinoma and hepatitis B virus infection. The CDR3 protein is CASSRGTGSTYEQYF. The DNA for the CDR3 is TGTGCCAGCAGTCGAGGGACGGGCTCGACCTACGAGCAGTACTTC.